The 18 T cell receptor beta chains in this list originate from one sample, sequenced in a study of blood T cell repertoires in COVID-19. TCRdb's table, derived via immunoSEQ multiplex PCR, lists solely in-frame clones and lacks some. The sample has some 250,000 clones, roughly 81% seen once; the top ten hold 6.5% to 9.5%. Sequencing was performed on peripheral blood. Every receptor here comes from a woman of 80 years or more with COVID-19, enrolled during active disease.

CDR3 sequence reads: CASSLWEGGEPQHF. In nucleotides, the CDR3 is TGTGCCAGCAGCTTGTGGGAGGGCGGGGAGCCCCAGCATTTT. The rearrangement uses TRBV5-5 and TRBJ1-5; D call uncertain. Germline lookup yields CDR1 SGHKS and CDR2 YYEKEE (reference sequence). The ends were cut back, 1 base at V and 8 bases at J, with 13 bases in the middle. CDR3 length: 14 residues.

This clone is a singleton in its sample. The chain uses TRBV5-1 and TRBJ2-5; weak D call: TRBD2 (7 bases). V lost 1 base to trimming and J lost 5 bases, with 12 bases between them. This CDR3 spans 14 amino acids. Germline V lookup: CDR1 SGHRS, CDR2 YFSETQ. The CDR3 is CASSLRGGGETQYF. The CDR3 coding sequence is TGCGCCAGCAGCTTGAGGGGGGGAGGCGAGACCCAGTACTTC. Based on the CDR3 plus reference TRBV5-1 and TRBJ2-5, the full variable domain is KAGVTQTPRYLIKTRGQQVTLSCSPISGHRSVSWYQQTPGQGLQFLFEYFSETQRNKGNFPGRFSGRQFSNSRSEMNVSTLELGDSALYLCASSLRGGGETQYFGPGTRLLVL.

This chain links TRBV27 with TRBJ2-1; D might be TRBD2 (5 bases). The V gene lost 3 bases and the J gene lost 0 bases, with 15 bases spanning the gap. CDR1 and CDR2 from the germline V gene are MNHEY and SMNVEV (reference sequence). This CDR3 has 17 amino acids. CDR3: CASSFQRATSSYNEQFF. In DNA, the CDR3 is TGTGCCAGCAGTTTTCAGAGGGCCACGAGCTCCTACAATGAGCAGTTCTTC.

J is TRBJ1-4 and V is TRBV30; 7 nucleotides align to TRBD1. From germline, CDR1 is GTSNPN and CDR2 SVGIG (reference sequence). The CDR3 runs to 15 residues. V dropped 3 bases and J dropped 5; count of bases not matched to a gene: 9. DNA of the CDR3: TGTGCCTGGAGGCCGAGGGGGCTTGGAAATGAAAAACTGTTTTTT. Its translation is CAWRPRGLGNEKLFF.

The chain has TRBV3-1 (or the pseudogene TRBV3-2) and TRBJ1-5, with a weak D call TRBD1 (6 bases). Germline V gene sequence: CDR1 LGHDT, CDR2 YNNKEL (reference sequence). This CDR3 is 12 amino acids long. Between the trimmed V and J ends, which lost 5 bases and 5 bases, there was a span of 7 bases. The CDR3: CASSYRDQPQHF. The DNA for the CDR3 is TGTGCCAGCAGCTACAGGGATCAGCCCCAGCATTTT.

The rearrangement links TRBV28 to TRBJ1-2, with 7 nucleotides matching TRBD1. V shed 4 bases, J shed 4 bases, and the junction held 12 bases outside the gene matches. CDR3 size: 16 residues. CDR1 is MDHEN and CDR2 is SYDVKM in the germline V gene. DNA of the CDR3: TGTGCCAGCAGTTCGCCGACAGGGAGTGACGGCTATGGCTACACCTTC. It codes for CASSSPTGSDGYGYTF.

The rearrangement links TRBV4-2 to TRBJ1-2; TRBD1 matches 7 bases. The CDR3 spans 15 residues. Germline V gene sequence: CDR1 LGHNA, CDR2 YNFKEQ. The junction had 9 bases not matched to a gene; V was cut back by 5 bases and J by 3 bases. The CDR3 region is CASSYGTEIYYGYTF. The CDR3 bases are TGTGCCAGCAGCTATGGGACAGAAATTTACTATGGCTACACCTTC.

This clone was observed once. The V call is TRBV4-2, the J call TRBJ1-1; D is perhaps TRBD1 (6 bases). V shed 1 base and J shed 1 base, with 10 bases lying between them. The length of the CDR3 is 15 residues. Germline values: CDR1 LGHNA, CDR2 YNFKEQ. The CDR3 DNA follows: TGTGCCAGCAGCCAAGCGGACAGAACGAACACTGAAGCTTTCTTT. Amino acids: CASSQADRTNTEAFF.

This rearrangement joins TRBV29-1 to TRBJ1-2; 7 nucleotides agree with TRBD1. Germline lookup yields CDR1 SQVTM and CDR2 ANQGSEA. This CDR3 spans 13 amino acids. V lost 5 bases and J lost 6; bases outside the gene matches: 9. CDR3 amino acids: CSVSQGHGDGYTF. The CDR3 DNA sequence: TGCAGCGTTTCACAGGGGCACGGCGATGGCTACACCTTC.

The V call is TRBV19, the J call TRBJ1-2; the match to TRBD1 covers 8 bases. From germline, CDR1 is LNHDA and CDR2 SQIVND (reference sequence). The CDR3 runs 14 residues. V shed 6 bases and J 2 bases; nucleotides not matched to a gene: 5. CDR3 residues: CASRDRAGNYGYTF. CDR3 coding DNA: TGTGCCAGTAGGGACAGGGCAGGAAACTATGGCTACACCTTC. Full variable domain (rest looked up from reference TRBV19 and TRBJ1-2): DGGITQSPKYLFRKEGQNVTLSCEQNLNHDAMYWYRQDPGQGLRLIYYSQIVNDFQKGDIAEGYSVSREKKESFPLTVTSAQKNPTAFYLCASRDRAGNYGYTFGSGTRLTVV.

This clone appeared a few times. At one end the junction does not follow the germline gene, possibly because of a read error. The CDR3 is CASSLGVNTIYF. Here the CDR3 DNA reads TGTGCCAGCAGCTTAGGAGTAAACACCATATATTTT. The V and J genes are TRBV12-3 or TRBV12-4 and TRBJ1-3, with D hard to call. The CDR3 runs to 12 residues.

The chain joins TRBV6-7 to TRBJ2-5, with 8 bases lining up with TRBD1. The J call is uncertain, as TRBJ2-7 better fits the DNA end. TRBV6-7 belongs to the ORF category, with a function that is uncertain. CDR3 length equals 14 residues. CDR3 DNA sequence: TGTGCCAGCAGTTGGTTAGACAGGGGCTACGAGCAGTACTTC. Its translation is CASSWLDRGYEQYF.

The chain couples TRBV2 to TRBJ2-4; D remains unclear. The CDR3 contains 16 residues. Trimming took off 4 bases at V and 0 bases at J, with 13 bases between the two ends. CDR1 and CDR2 from the germline V gene are SNHLY and FYNNEI. CDR3: CASSVRALLAKNIQYF. CDR3 DNA: TGTGCCAGCAGTGTAAGAGCTCTACTAGCCAAAAACATTCAGTACTTC.

This clone has a single count. The rearrangement joins TRBV4-3 to TRBJ2-3; 10 nucleotides align to TRBD2. CDR1 and CDR2 from the germline V gene are LGHNA and YSLEER. Unmatched junction bases numbered 7, after V lost 0 bases and J lost 1 base. CDR3 length: 18 residues. DNA of the CDR3: TGCGCCAGCAGCCAAGATCGGACTAGCGGAGTGGGCACAGATACGCAGTATTTT. It translates to CASSQDRTSGVGTDTQYF.

This clone turned up a few times. This rearrangement joins TRBV7-2 to TRBJ2-7; 11 bases line up with TRBD2. J lost 3 bases, V lost 3 bases, and 4 bases had no gene match. Per germline, CDR1 SGHTA and CDR2 FQGNSA. CDR3 length: 15 residues. In DNA, the CDR3 is TGTGCCAGCAGCTTTGAGGGACTAGCGGTCTACGAGCAGTACTTC. This translates into CASSFEGLAVYEQYF. Filled out from reference TRBV7-2 and TRBJ2-7, the complete variable domain reads GAGVSQSPSNKVTEKGKDVELRCDPISGHTALYWYRQSLGQGLEFLIYFQGNSAPDKSGLPSDRFSAERTGGSVSTLTIQRTQQEDSAVYLCASSFEGLAVYEQYFGPGTRLTVT.

V is TRBV4-3 and J is TRBJ1-5, with unresolved D. Germline loops: CDR1 LGHNA, CDR2 YSLEER. The CDR3 runs 15 residues. Trimming cost V 0 bases and J 6 bases, with 12 bases left between them. DNA of the CDR3: TGCGCCAGCAGCCAAGAGTTGGGGAGAGGTCAGCCCCAGCATTTT. The encoded protein is CASSQELGRGQPQHF.

The genes are TRBV7-2 and TRBJ2-4; D is perhaps TRBD2 (5 bases). V lost 2 bases and J lost 8, with 13 bases in between. The CDR3 has 14 amino acids. CDR1 is SGHTA, CDR2 FQGNSA, per germline. CDR3 DNA sequence: TGTGCCAGCAGCTTAAGACTAAACCAGGACATTCAGTACTTC. This gives the protein CASSLRLNQDIQYF.

V gene TRBV5-4 combines with J gene TRBJ1-1; 7 bases are shared with TRBD1. Germline loops: CDR1 SGHNT, CDR2 YYREEE (reference sequence). The trim removed 0 bases at V and 1 base at J, leaving 3 bases unmatched. The CDR3 runs to 15 residues. The CDR3 reads CASSLGGTANTEAFF. The CDR3, as DNA: TGTGCCAGCAGCTTGGGCGGGACAGCGAACACTGAAGCTTTCTTT.